This T cell receptor (beta chain) was sequenced during a study of cytomegalovirus exposure and HLA in healthy donors. The study, taken as a whole, reports: Presence/absence analyses took donor sequencing depth as roughly uniform.

A remark on this clone: Antigen specificity is unknown.

Germline V gene lookup returns CDR1 ENHRY and CDR2 SYGVKD. V was clipped by 4 bases and J by 2 bases, with 3 bases between them. The CDR3 has 12 amino acids. 60 Vbeta and 13 Jbeta primers were used in PCR. In the original processing: Approximately 11 million of the approximately 80 million unique TCR beta chains counted in a later analysis were shared. The table came from immunoSEQ multiplex PCR; TCRdb's copy has only in-frame clones and leaves some out. D and trimming come from the DNA, and the V and J calls and clone size come from that table. Among 150,000 to 200,000 clones, roughly 70% were seen once, and the ten largest hold about 1.6%.

The source of this sequence is a girl between 5 and 17 years old in good health and CMV-seronegative. The sample comprised PBMCs. V gene TRBV10-3 combines with J gene TRBJ1-5; D unresolved. This CDR3 is CAISVGNQPQHF. CDR3 coding DNA: TGTGCCATCAGTGTAGGCAATCAGCCCCAGCATTTT.